The rows below give T cell receptor beta chains drawn from one sample of a study of cytomegalovirus exposure and HLA in healthy donors. Here immunoSEQ multiplex PCR was the method, and the copy in TCRdb shows in-frame clones only, minus some. The sample lists tens of thousands of clones; about 80% were seen once. Input material: PBMCs. These receptors originate from a man aged 45-65 years in good health and CMV-seropositive. Each CDR3 is given with its conserved first and last residue. D genes are given only for firm matches. Not all rows give a size; the values are once, few, many and, for expanded clones, a class.

V: TRBV19; J: TRBJ2-7; D: TRBD1; size: -; DNA: TGTGCCAGTAGTTCGCGGACAGGGGACGAGCAGTACTTC; CDR3: CASSSRTGDEQYF
V: TRBV5-1; J: TRBJ1-5; D: -; size: few; DNA: TGCGCCAGCAGCTTGGCTAGGAATCAGCCCCAGCATTTT; CDR3: CASSLARNQPQHF
V: TRBV19; J: TRBJ1-1; D: TRBD1; size: -; DNA: TGTGCCAGTAGTCTCCGGACAGGGAGGACTGAAGCTTTCTTT; CDR3: CASSLRTGRTEAFF
V: TRBV6-5; J: TRBJ1-2; D: TRBD1; size: few; DNA: TGTGCCAGCAGCCGGCAGGGGGCATCTGGCTACACCTTC; CDR3: CASSRQGASGYTF
V: TRBV27; J: TRBJ2-1; D: TRBD2; size: -; DNA: TGTGCCAGCAGTTTACGGCGGGAGAGGTACAATGAGCAGTTCTTC; CDR3: CASSLRRERYNEQFF
V: TRBV6-6; J: TRBJ1-2; D: -; size: -; DNA: TGTGCCAGCAGTTTTGTAGGGGGAGGCTACACCTTC; CDR3: CASSFVGGGYTF
V: TRBV13; J: TRBJ1-2; D: TRBD1; size: -; DNA: TGTGCCAGCAGCTTACAGGGGGCCGGTGGCTACACCTTC; CDR3: CASSLQGAGGYTF
V: TRBV7-9; J: TRBJ1-4; D: -; size: -; DNA: TGTGCCAGCAGCTTAGCGCGTGTTAAGCTCGGGTCCATTCATGAAAAACTGTTTTTT; CDR3: CASSLARVKLGSIHEKLFF
V: TRBV7-2; J: TRBJ2-7; D: -; size: -; DNA: TGTGCCAGCAGCGAATACGGTCCTTCCTACGAGCAGTACTTC; CDR3: CASSEYGPSYEQYF
V: TRBV19; J: TRBJ2-5; D: -; size: -; DNA: TGTGCCAGTAGTATAGTCGACAGAGAGACCCAGTACTTC; CDR3: CASSIVDRETQYF
V: TRBV5-1; J: TRBJ1-1; D: -; size: -; DNA: TGCGCCAGCAGCTTGGCTACTGCGAACACTGAAGCTTTCTTT; CDR3: CASSLATANTEAFF
V: TRBV7-6; J: TRBJ2-7; D: TRBD1; size: -; DNA: TGTGCCAGCAGCTTAGTCGGTGACCTTTCGGGACAGGGGCCGATTTGGAACTACGAGCAGTACTTC; CDR3: CASSLVGDLSGQGPIWNYEQYF
V: TRBV4-1; J: TRBJ2-1; D: -; size: -; DNA: TGCGCCAGCAGCCAGAGGGGGCCTAGCGTGAACTACAATGAGCAGTTCTTC; CDR3: CASSQRGPSVNYNEQFF
V: TRBV6-1; J: TRBJ2-7; D: TRBD1; size: -; DNA: TGTGCCAGCACCCCGGGTGACAGGGTACGCGAGCAGTACTTC; CDR3: CASTPGDRVREQYF
V: TRBV30; J: TRBJ1-1; D: -; size: -; DNA: TGTGCCGGGGGGACCTTCCAATCTGAAGCTTTCTTT; CDR3: CAGGTFQSEAFF